The rows below give T cell receptor beta chains drawn from one sample of a study of blood T cell repertoires in COVID-19. The assay was immunoSEQ multiplex PCR, and TCRdb's table has in-frame clones only and misses some. In the table there are approximately 310,000 clones, around 87% of which are singletons. Sequencing was performed on peripheral blood. The receptor set was obtained from a woman aged 50 to 65 who had recovered from COVID-19. CDR3s include the opening cysteine and the closing phenylalanine or tryptophan. The D gene is left open where the match is weak. Part of the rows lack a size; the others show once, few, many or a class for expanded clones.

J gene: TRBJ2-1
V gene: TRBV30
D gene: TRBD2
CDR3 length: 16
clone size: NA
CDR3 protein: CAWSAGGGVPYNEQFF
CDR3 DNA: TGTGCCTGGAGTGCTGGCGGGGGGGTTCCGTACAATGAGCAGTTCTTC

J gene: TRBJ2-3
V gene: TRBV5-4
D gene: TRBD2
CDR3 length: 15
clone size: NA
CDR3 protein: CASSPGLAGEDTQYF
CDR3 DNA: TGTGCCAGCAGCCCCGGACTAGCGGGGGAGGATACGCAGTATTTT

J gene: TRBJ1-5
V gene: TRBV13
D gene: NA
CDR3 length: 16
clone size: NA
CDR3 protein: CASSLGPRGSNQPQHF
CDR3 DNA: TGTGCCAGCAGCTTAGGTCCCAGGGGTAGCAATCAGCCCCAGCATTTT

J gene: TRBJ1-1
V gene: TRBV30
D gene: NA
CDR3 length: 12
clone size: few
CDR3 protein: CAWSDLEKEAFF
CDR3 DNA: TGTGCCTGGAGTGATCTCGAGAAAGAAGCTTTCTTT

J gene: TRBJ1-2
V gene: TRBV3-1/TRBV3-2
D gene: NA
CDR3 length: 14
clone size: NA
CDR3 protein: CASSQDRTAYGYTF
CDR3 DNA: TGTGCCAGCAGCCAAGATCGAACAGCCTATGGCTACACCTTC

J gene: TRBJ2-6
V gene: TRBV5-4
D gene: TRBD1
CDR3 length: 16
clone size: NA
CDR3 protein: CASSLNRGSGANVLTF
CDR3 DNA: TGTGCCAGCAGCTTAAACAGGGGCTCTGGGGCCAACGTCCTGACTTTC

J gene: TRBJ1-6
V gene: TRBV2
D gene: TRBD1
CDR3 length: 15
clone size: NA
CDR3 protein: CASSGRTGVNSPLHF
CDR3 DNA: TGTGCCAGCAGTGGCCGGACAGGAGTCAATTCACCCCTCCACTTT

J gene: TRBJ1-1
V gene: TRBV29-1
D gene: NA
CDR3 length: 12
clone size: once
CDR3 protein: CSVVGAQDEAFF
CDR3 DNA: TGCAGCGTTGTGGGGGCTCAGGATGAAGCTTTCTTT

J gene: TRBJ1-2
V gene: TRBV11-2
D gene: NA
CDR3 length: 11
clone size: few
CDR3 protein: CATSRGSGYTF
CDR3 DNA: TGTGCCACCTCACGGGGGAGTGGCTACACCTTC

J gene: TRBJ2-5
V gene: TRBV9
D gene: TRBD1
CDR3 length: 17
clone size: NA
CDR3 protein: CASSVNLMTGGAETQYF
CDR3 DNA: TGTGCCAGCAGCGTAAACCTTATGACAGGGGGCGCAGAGACCCAGTACTTC

J gene: TRBJ1-6
V gene: TRBV2
D gene: NA
CDR3 length: 14
clone size: few
CDR3 protein: CASSARDFTSPLHF
CDR3 DNA: TGTGCCAGCAGTGCTCGGGACTTTACATCACCCCTCCACTTT

J gene: TRBJ2-1
V gene: TRBV27
D gene: TRBD2
CDR3 length: 15
clone size: NA
CDR3 protein: CASTRLAGVYNEQFF
CDR3 DNA: TGTGCCAGCACGAGACTAGCGGGGGTCTACAATGAGCAGTTCTTC

J gene: TRBJ2-1
V gene: TRBV9
D gene: TRBD1
CDR3 length: 16
clone size: NA
CDR3 protein: CASSVSSGQGYNEQFF
CDR3 DNA: TGTGCCAGCAGCGTAAGCTCGGGACAGGGGTACAATGAGCAGTTCTTC

J gene: TRBJ1-1
V gene: TRBV14
D gene: NA
CDR3 length: 14
clone size: NA
CDR3 protein: CASSQELGYTEAFF
CDR3 DNA: TGTGCCAGCAGCCAAGAGTTGGGCTACACTGAAGCTTTCTTT

J gene: TRBJ2-2
V gene: TRBV4-1
D gene: NA
CDR3 length: 15
clone size: NA
CDR3 protein: CASSHFDRNTGELFF
CDR3 DNA: TGCGCCAGCAGCCACTTCGACAGGAACACCGGGGAGCTGTTTTTT

J gene: TRBJ2-7
V gene: TRBV5-1
D gene: NA
CDR3 length: 16
clone size: NA
CDR3 protein: CASRPRGGGVPYEQYF
CDR3 DNA: TGCGCCAGCAGACCAAGAGGGGGAGGGGTTCCCTACGAGCAGTACTTC

J gene: TRBJ1-4
V gene: TRBV27
D gene: TRBD1
CDR3 length: 13
clone size: few
CDR3 protein: CASSPPGQGKLFF
CDR3 DNA: TGTGCCAGCAGTCCACCGGGACAGGGAAAACTGTTTTTT

J gene: TRBJ2-1
V gene: TRBV6-2/TRBV6-3
D gene: NA
CDR3 length: 14
clone size: NA
CDR3 protein: CASRLTSSYNEQFF
CDR3 DNA: TGTGCCAGCCGCCTCACTAGCTCCTACAATGAGCAGTTCTTC

J gene: TRBJ1-1
V gene: TRBV6-5
D gene: NA
CDR3 length: 14
clone size: many
CDR3 protein: CASSYIGWNTEAFF
CDR3 DNA: TGTGCCAGCAGTTACATTGGCTGGAACACTGAAGCTTTCTTT